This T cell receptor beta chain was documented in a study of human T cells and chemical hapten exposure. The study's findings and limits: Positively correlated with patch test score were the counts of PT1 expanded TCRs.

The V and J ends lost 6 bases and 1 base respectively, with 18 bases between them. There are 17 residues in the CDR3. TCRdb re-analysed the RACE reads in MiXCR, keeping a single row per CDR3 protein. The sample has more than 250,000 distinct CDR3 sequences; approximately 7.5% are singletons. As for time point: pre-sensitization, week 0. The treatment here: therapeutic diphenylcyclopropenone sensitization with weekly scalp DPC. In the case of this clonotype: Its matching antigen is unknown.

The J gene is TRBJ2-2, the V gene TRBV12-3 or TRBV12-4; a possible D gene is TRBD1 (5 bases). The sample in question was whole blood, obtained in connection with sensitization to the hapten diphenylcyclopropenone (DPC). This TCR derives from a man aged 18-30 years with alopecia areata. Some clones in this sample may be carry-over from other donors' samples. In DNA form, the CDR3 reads TGTGCCAGCAGCCTCCTAAGGTCCAGGGTGAACACCGGGGAGCTGTTTTTT. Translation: CASSLLRSRVNTGELFF.